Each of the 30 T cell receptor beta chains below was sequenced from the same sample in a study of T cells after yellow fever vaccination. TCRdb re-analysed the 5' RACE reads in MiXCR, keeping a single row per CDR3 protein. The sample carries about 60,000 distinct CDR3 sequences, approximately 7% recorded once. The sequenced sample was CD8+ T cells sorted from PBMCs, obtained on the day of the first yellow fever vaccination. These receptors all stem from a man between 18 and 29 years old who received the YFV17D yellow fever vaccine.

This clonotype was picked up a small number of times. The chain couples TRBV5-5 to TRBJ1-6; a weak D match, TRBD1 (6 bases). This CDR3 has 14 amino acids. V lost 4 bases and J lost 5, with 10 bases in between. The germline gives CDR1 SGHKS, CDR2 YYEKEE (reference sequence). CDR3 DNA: TGTGCCAGCAGCCGAAGGGGGGATAATTCACCCCTCCACTTT. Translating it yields CASSRRGDNSPLHF. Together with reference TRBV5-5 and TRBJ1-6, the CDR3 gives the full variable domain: DAGVTQSPTHLIKTRGQQVTLRCSPISGHKSVSWYQQVLGQGPQFIFQYYEKEERGRGNFPDRFSARQFPNYSSELNVNALLLGDSALYLCASSRRGDNSPLHFGNGTRLTVT.

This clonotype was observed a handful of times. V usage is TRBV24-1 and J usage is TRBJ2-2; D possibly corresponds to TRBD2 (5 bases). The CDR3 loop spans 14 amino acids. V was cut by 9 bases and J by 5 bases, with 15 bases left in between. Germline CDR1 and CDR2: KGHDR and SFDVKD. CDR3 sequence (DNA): TGTGCCACCGCACTTACGGGGAAAACCGGGGAGCTGTTTTTT. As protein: CATALTGKTGELFF.

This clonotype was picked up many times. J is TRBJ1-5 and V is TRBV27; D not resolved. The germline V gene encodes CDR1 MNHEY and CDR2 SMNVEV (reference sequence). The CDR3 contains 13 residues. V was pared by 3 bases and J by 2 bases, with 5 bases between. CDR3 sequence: CASSFTGNQPQHF. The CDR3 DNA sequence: TGTGCCAGCAGTTTTACAGGCAATCAGCCCCAGCATTTT.

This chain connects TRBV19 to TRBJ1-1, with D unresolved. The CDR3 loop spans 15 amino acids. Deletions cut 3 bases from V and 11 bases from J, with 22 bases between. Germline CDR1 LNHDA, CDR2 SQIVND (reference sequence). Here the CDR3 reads CASSMAAGQSILAFF. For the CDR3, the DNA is TGTGCCAGTAGTATGGCGGCAGGCCAGTCGATTCTCGCTTTCTTT.

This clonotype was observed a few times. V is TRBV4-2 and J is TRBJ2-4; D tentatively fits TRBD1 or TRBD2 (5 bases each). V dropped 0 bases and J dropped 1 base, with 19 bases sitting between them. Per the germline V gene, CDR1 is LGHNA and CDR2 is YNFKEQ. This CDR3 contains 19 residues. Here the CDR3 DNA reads TGTGCCAGCAGCCAAGACGAGGGGACCGGGATAGCGGCCAAAAACATTCAGTACTTC. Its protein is CASSQDEGTGIAAKNIQYF.

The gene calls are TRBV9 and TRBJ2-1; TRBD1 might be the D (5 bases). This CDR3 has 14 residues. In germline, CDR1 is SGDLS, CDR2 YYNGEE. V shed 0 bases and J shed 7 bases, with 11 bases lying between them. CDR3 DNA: TGTGCCAGCAGCGTAGGTCAGGGTGGGAATGAGCAGTTCTTC. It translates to CASSVGQGGNEQFF.

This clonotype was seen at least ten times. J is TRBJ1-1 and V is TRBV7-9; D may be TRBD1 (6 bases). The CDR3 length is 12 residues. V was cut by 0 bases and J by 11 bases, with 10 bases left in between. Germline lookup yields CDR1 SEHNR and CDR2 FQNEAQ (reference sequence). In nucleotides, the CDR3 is TGTGCCAGCAGCTTAGCCCGGGGGCCGGCTTTCTTT. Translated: CASSLARGPAFF.

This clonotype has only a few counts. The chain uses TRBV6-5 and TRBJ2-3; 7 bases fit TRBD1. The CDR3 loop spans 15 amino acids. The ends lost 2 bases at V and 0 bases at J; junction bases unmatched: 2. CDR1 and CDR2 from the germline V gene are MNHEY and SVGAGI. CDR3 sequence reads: CASSYGDRSTDTQYF. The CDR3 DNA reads TGTGCCAGCAGTTACGGGGACAGAAGCACAGATACGCAGTATTTT.

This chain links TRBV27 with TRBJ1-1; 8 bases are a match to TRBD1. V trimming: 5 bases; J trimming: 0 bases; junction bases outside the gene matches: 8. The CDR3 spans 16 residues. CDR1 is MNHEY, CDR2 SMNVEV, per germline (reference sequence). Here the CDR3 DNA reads TGTGCCAGCAGTGAAATGACAGGGGCCATGAACACTGAAGCTTTCTTT. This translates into CASSEMTGAMNTEAFF.

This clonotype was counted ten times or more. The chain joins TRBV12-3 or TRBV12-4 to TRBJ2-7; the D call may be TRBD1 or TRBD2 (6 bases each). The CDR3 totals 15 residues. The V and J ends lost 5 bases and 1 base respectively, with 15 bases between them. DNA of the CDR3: TGTGCCAGCAGTCGAACAGGGACTGGTTCCTACGAGCAGTACTTC. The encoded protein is CASSRTGTGSYEQYF.

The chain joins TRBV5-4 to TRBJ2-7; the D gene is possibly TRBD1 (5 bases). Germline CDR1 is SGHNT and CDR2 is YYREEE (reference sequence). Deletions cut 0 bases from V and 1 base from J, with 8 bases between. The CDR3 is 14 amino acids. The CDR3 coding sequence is TGTGCCAGCAGCTTGGGACGGACATCCTACGAGCAGTACTTC. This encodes CASSLGRTSYEQYF.

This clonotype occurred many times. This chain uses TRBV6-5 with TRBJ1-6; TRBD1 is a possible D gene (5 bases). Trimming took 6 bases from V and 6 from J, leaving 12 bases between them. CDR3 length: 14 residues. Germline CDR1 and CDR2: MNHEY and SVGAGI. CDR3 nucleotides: TGTGCCAGCAGCTCTCGGGGGACTAATTCACCCCTCCACTTT. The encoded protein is CASSSRGTNSPLHF.

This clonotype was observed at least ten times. DNA for the CDR3: TGCGCCAGCAGCGCGGGACAGGGGGTCATGAACACTGAAGCTTTCTTT. This gives the protein CASSAGQGVMNTEAFF. The chain is built from TRBV5-1 and TRBJ1-1, with 11 bases identical to TRBD1. The CDR3 loop spans 16 amino acids. Germline-derived CDR1 and CDR2 are SGHRS and YFSETQ. V dropped 4 bases and J dropped 0; count of bases not matched to a gene: 5.

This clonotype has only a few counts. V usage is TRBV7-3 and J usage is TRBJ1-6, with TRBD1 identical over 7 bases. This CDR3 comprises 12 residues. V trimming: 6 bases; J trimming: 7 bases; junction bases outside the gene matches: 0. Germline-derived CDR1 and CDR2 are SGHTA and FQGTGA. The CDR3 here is CASRGQNSPLHF. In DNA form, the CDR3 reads TGTGCCAGCAGGGGACAGAATTCACCCCTCCACTTT.

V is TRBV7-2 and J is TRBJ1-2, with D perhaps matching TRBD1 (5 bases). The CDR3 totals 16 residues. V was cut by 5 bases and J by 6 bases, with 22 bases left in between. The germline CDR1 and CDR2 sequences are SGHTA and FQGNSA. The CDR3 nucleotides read TGTGCCAGCAGCCAAGACCCCGGCAGGGTGGAGGATGGCTACACCTTC. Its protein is CASSQDPGRVEDGYTF. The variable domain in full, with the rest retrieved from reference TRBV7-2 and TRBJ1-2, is GAGVSQSPSNKVTEKGKDVELRCDPISGHTALYWYRQSLGQGLEFLIYFQGNSAPDKSGLPSDRFSAERTGGSVSTLTIQRTQQEDSAVYLCASSQDPGRVEDGYTFGSGTRLTVV.

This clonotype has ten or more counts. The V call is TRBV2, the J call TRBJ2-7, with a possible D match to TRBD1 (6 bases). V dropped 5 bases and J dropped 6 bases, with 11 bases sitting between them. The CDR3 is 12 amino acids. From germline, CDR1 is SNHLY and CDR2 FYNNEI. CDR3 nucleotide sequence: TGTGCCAGCAGTCACAGGACAGTCGAGCAGTACGTC. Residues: CASSHRTVEQYV.

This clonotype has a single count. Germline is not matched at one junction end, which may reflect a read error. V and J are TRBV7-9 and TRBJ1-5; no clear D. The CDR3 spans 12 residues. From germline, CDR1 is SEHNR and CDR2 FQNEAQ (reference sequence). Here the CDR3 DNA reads TGTGCCAGCAGCTCCAGGAGTCAGTCCCAGCATTTT. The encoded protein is CASSSRSQSQHF.

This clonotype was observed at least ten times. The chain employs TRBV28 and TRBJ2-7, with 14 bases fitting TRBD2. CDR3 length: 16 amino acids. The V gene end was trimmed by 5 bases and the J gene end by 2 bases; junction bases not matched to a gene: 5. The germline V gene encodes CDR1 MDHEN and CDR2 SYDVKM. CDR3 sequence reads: CASSPGLAGDTYEQYV. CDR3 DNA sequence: TGTGCCAGCAGTCCGGGACTAGCGGGGGATACCTACGAGCAGTACGTC.

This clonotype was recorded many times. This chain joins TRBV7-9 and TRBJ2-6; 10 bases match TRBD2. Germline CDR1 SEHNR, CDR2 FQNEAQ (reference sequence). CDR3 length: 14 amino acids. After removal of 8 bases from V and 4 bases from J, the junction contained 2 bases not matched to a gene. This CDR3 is CASLAGAGANVLTF. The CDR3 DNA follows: TGTGCCAGCCTAGCGGGGGCCGGGGCCAACGTCCTGACTTTC.

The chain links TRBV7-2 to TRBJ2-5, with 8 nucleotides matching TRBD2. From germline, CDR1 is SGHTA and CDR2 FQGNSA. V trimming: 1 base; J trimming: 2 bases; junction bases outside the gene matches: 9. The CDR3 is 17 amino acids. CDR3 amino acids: CASSLGFRGGGQETQYF. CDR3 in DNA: TGTGCCAGCAGCTTAGGTTTTCGGGGCGGGGGGCAAGAGACCCAGTACTTC.

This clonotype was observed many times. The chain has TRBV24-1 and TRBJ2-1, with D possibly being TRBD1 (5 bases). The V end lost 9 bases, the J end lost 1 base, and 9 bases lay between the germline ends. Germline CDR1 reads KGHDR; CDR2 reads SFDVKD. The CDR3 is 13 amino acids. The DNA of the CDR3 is TGTGCCACCGCTACAGGATCCTACAATGAGCAGTTCTTC. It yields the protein CATATGSYNEQFF.

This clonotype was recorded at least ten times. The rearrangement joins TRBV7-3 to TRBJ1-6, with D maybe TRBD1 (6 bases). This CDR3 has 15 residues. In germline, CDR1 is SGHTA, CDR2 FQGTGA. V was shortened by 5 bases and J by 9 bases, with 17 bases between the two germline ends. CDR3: CASSPRGGGISPLHF. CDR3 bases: TGTGCCAGCAGCCCCCGGGGTGGGGGCATTTCACCCCTCCACTTT.

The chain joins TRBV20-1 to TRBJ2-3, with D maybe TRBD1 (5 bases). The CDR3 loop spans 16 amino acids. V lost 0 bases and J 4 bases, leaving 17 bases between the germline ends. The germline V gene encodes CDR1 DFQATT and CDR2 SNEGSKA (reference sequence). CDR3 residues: CSAREGALVFPDTQYF. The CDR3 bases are TGCAGTGCTAGAGAAGGGGCCCTCGTCTTCCCAGATACGCAGTATTTT.

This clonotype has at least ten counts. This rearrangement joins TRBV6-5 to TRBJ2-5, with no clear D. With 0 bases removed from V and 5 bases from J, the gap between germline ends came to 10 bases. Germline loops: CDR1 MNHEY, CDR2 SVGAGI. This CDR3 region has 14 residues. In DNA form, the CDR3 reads TGTGCCAGCAGTTACTCGAAGATCCCGGAGACCCAGTACTTC. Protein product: CASSYSKIPETQYF.

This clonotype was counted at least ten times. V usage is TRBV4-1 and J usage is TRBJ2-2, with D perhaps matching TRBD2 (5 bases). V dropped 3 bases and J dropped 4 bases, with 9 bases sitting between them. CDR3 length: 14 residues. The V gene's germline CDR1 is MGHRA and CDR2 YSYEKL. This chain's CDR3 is CASSQGAVTGELFF. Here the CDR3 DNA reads TGCGCCAGCAGCCAGGGAGCAGTCACCGGGGAGCTGTTTTTT.

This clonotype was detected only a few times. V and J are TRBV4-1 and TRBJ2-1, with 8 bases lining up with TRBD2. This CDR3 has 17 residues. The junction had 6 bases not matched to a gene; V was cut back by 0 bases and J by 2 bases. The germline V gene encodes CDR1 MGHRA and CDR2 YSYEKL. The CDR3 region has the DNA TGCGCCAGCAGCCAAGATTTATCGGGGGGGGCCTACAATGAGCAGTTCTTC. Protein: CASSQDLSGGAYNEQFF.

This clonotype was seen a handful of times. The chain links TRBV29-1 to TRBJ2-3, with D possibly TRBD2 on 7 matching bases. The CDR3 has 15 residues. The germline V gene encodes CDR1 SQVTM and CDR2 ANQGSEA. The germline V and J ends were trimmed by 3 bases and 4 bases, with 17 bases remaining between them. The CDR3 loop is CSVEGGGKSPDTQYF. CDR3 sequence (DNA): TGCAGCGTTGAGGGCGGGGGCAAATCCCCAGATACGCAGTATTTT.

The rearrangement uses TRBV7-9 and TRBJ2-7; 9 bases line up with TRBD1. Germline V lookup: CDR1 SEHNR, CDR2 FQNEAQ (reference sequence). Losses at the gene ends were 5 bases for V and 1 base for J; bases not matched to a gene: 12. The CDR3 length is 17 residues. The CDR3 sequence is CASSPQTGGTGSYEQYF. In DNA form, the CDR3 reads TGTGCCAGCAGCCCCCAGACGGGCGGGACAGGGTCCTACGAGCAGTACTTC.

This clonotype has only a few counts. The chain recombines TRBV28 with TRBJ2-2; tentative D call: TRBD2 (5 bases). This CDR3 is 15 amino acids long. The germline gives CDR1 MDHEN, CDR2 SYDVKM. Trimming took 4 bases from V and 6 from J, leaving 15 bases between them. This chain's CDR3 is CASSSLVGSPGELFF. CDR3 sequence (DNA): TGTGCCAGCAGTTCACTAGTCGGGTCTCCCGGGGAGCTGTTTTTT.

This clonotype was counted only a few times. The CDR3, as DNA: TGCAGCGTTGTCTTGGAACAGGGAAACACCATATATTTT. Protein product: CSVVLEQGNTIYF. The chain recombines TRBV29-1 with TRBJ1-3; D call uncertain. The CDR3 loop spans 13 amino acids. The V gene's germline CDR1 is SQVTM and CDR2 ANQGSEA. V shed 4 bases and J shed 4 bases, with 11 bases lying between them.